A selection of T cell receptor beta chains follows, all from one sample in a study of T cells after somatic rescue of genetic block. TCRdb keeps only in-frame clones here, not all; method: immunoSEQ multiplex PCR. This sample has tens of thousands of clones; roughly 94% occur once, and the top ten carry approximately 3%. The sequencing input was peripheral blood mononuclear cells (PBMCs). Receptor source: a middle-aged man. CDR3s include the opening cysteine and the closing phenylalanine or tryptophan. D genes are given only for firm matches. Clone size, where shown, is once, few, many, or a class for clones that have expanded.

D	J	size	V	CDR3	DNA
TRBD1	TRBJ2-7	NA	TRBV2	CASSSGTGVDEQYF	TGTGCCAGCAGTTCCGGGACAGGGGTTGACGAGCAGTACTTC
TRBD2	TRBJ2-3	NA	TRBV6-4	CASTTSPGGKGSTDTQYF	TGTGCCAGCACCACCTCACCGGGGGGAAAGGGTAGCACAGATACGCAGTATTTT
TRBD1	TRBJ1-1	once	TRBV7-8	CASSTRTGPGNTEAFF	TGTGCCAGCAGCACGAGGACAGGCCCCGGGAACACTGAAGCTTTCTTT
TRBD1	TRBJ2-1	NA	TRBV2	CASSEAGTGGAGQFF	TGTGCCAGCAGTGAAGCCGGGACAGGGGGCGCAGGGCAGTTCTTC
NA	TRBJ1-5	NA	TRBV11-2	CASRRLSNQPQHF	TGTGCCAGCAGACGCTTATCGAATCAGCCCCAGCATTTT
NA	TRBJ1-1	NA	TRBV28	CASSHRVNTEAFF	TGTGCCAGCAGCCACAGGGTTAACACTGAAGCTTTCTTT
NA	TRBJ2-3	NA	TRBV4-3	CASSQEGFTDTQYF	TGCGCCAGCAGCCAAGAGGGCTTCACAGATACGCAGTATTTT
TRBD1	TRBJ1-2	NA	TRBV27	CASSDPGGHGYTF	TGTGCCAGCTCCGACCCAGGGGGTCATGGCTACACCTTC
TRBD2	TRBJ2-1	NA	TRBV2	CASSGGLAGDNEQFF	TGTGCCAGCAGTGGGGGACTAGCGGGGGACAATGAGCAGTTCTTC
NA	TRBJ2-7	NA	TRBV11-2	CASSLVRQNYEQYF	TGTGCCAGCAGCTTAGTGCGGCAAAACTACGAGCAGTACTTC
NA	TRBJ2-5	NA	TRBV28	CASSLGLGGQETQYF	TGTGCCAGCAGTTTAGGGCTAGGGGGCCAAGAGACCCAGTACTTC
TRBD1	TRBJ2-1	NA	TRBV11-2	CASSIGTGVREQFF	TGTGCCAGCAGCATCGGGACAGGGGTACGTGAGCAGTTCTTC
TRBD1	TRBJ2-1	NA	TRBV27	CASSPGTGNYNEQFF	TGTGCCAGCAGTCCCGGGACAGGGAACTACAATGAGCAGTTCTTC
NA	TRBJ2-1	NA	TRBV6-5	CASSYRLSSYNEQFF	TGTGCCAGCAGTTACCGTCTGAGCTCCTACAATGAGCAGTTCTTC
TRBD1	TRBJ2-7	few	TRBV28	CASSSSDRVYEQYF	TGTGCCAGCAGTTCCTCGGACAGGGTCTACGAGCAGTACTTC
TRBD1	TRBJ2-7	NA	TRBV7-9	CASSLSQGGHEQYF	TGTGCCAGCAGCTTATCACAGGGGGGACACGAGCAGTACTTC
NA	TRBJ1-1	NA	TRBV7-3	CASSLGGGNTEAFF	TGTGCCAGCAGCTTAGGGGGCGGGAACACTGAAGCTTTCTTT
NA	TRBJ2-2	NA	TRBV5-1	CASNSGGAGGELFF	TGCGCCAGCAACTCCGGAGGGGCCGGCGGGGAGCTGTTTTTT
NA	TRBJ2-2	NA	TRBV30	CAWSGQLGELFF	TGTGCCTGGAGTGGCCAGCTAGGGGAGCTGTTTTTT
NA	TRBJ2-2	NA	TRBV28	CASKVSGIVGELFF	TGTGCCAGCAAAGTATCGGGGATAGTCGGGGAGCTGTTTTTT
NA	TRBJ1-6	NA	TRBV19	CASSMRGVTYNSPLHF	TGTGCCAGTAGTATGAGGGGAGTGACCTATAATTCACCCCTCCACTTT
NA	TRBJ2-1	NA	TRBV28	CASSPRGWESSYNEQFF	TGTGCCAGCAGTCCTCGGGGGTGGGAGAGCTCCTACAATGAGCAGTTCTTC
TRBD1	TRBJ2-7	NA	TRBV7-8	CASSLRDSFYEQYF	TGTGCCAGCAGCCTTAGGGACAGCTTCTACGAGCAGTACTTC
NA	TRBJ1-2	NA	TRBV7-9	CASSPTGTYGYTF	TGTGCCAGCAGCCCGACGGGAACCTATGGCTACACCTTC
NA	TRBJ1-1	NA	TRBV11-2	CASSLDRTGETEAFF	TGTGCCAGCAGCTTAGATCGTACGGGGGAAACTGAAGCTTTCTTT
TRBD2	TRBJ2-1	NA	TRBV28	CASTSSGGLWNEQFF	TGTGCCAGCACGTCTAGCGGGGGCCTATGGAATGAGCAGTTCTTC
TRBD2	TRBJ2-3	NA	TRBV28	CASTHSGRAGADTQYF	TGTGCCAGCACCCATAGCGGGAGGGCCGGGGCAGATACGCAGTATTTT
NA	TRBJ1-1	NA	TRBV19	CASSVGPEAFF	TGTGCCAGTAGTGTCGGCCCTGAAGCTTTCTTT
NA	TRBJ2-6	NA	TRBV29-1	CSVVAAGANVLTF	TGCAGCGTTGTGGCAGCTGGGGCCAACGTCCTGACTTTC
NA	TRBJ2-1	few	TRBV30	CAWTREGTYNEQFF	TGTGCCTGGACAAGAGAGGGCACCTACAATGAGCAGTTCTTC
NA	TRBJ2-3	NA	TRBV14	CASSPGGLGVDTQYF	TGTGCCAGCAGCCCGGGCGGCTTGGGGGTTGATACGCAGTATTTT
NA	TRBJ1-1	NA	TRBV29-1	CSVMAMNTEAFF	TGCAGCGTTATGGCGATGAACACTGAAGCTTTCTTT
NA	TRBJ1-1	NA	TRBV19	CASSLPGRSAFF	TGTGCCAGTAGTCTCCCAGGGCGTTCGGCTTTCTTT
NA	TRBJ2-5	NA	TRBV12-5	CASGPQGETQYF	TGTGCTAGTGGCCCACAGGGAGAGACCCAGTACTTC
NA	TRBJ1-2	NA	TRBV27	CASSLALNYGYTF	TGTGCCAGCAGTTTGGCGCTAAACTATGGCTACACCTTC
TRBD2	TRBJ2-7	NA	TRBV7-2	CASSLGLAGGYEQYF	TGTGCCAGCAGCTTAGGTTTAGCGGGAGGCTACGAGCAGTACTTC
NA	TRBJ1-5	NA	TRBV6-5	CASSYGRGGGQPQHF	TGTGCCAGCAGTTACGGGCGGGGGGGAGGACAGCCCCAGCATTTT
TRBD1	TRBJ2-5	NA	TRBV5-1	CASSLGQGSLQETQYF	TGCGCCAGCAGCTTGGGACAGGGATCCCTGCAAGAGACCCAGTACTTC
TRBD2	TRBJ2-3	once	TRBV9	CASSVVAGETDTQYF	TGTGCCAGCAGCGTAGTAGCGGGGGAGACGGATACGCAGTATTTT
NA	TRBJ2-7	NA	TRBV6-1	CASRERYEQYF	TGTGCCAGCAGGGAGAGGTACGAGCAGTACTTC
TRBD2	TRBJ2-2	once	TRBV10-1	CASSDHGLAGVLTGELFF	TGCGCCAGCAGTGACCACGGACTAGCGGGGGTTCTCACCGGGGAGCTGTTTTTT
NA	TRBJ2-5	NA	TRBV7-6	CASSYLPARTSPGETQYF	TGTGCCAGCAGCTACCTCCCCGCTAGAACGTCACCGGGAGAGACCCAGTACTTC
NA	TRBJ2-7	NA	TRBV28	CASSSGYEQYF	TGTGCCAGCAGTTCGGGGTACGAGCAGTACTTC
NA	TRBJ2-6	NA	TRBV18	CASSPPQGVYSGANVLTF	TGTGCCAGCTCACCACCTCAAGGGGTCTACTCTGGGGCCAACGTCCTGACTTTC
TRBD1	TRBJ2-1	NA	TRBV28	CASSSGQGWNEQFF	TGTGCCAGCAGTTCAGGACAGGGATGGAATGAGCAGTTCTTC
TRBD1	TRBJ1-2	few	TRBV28	CASRGGTGVPGYTF	TGTGCCAGCAGAGGGGGGACAGGGGTACCTGGCTACACCTTC
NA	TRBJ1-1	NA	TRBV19	CASSIIRGAWTEAFF	TGTGCCAGTAGTATAATAAGGGGGGCCTGGACTGAAGCTTTCTTT
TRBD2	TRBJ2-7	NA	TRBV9	CASSPLAGGLSEQYF	TGTGCCAGCAGCCCACTAGCGGGAGGCCTTAGCGAGCAGTACTTC
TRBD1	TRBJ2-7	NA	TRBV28	CASSFPPQGALSYEQYF	TGTGCCAGCAGTTTCCCTCCACAGGGGGCCCTCTCCTACGAGCAGTACTTC
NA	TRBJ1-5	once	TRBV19	CASRPTSNQPQHF	TGTGCCAGTAGGCCCACCAGCAATCAGCCCCAGCATTTT
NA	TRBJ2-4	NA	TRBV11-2	CASSFTGPTKNIQYF	TGTGCCAGCAGCTTTACCGGGCCGACTAAAAACATTCAGTACTTC
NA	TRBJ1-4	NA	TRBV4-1	CASSRGSSSANEKLFF	TGCGCCAGCAGTAGGGGCTCGTCGTCAGCTAATGAAAAACTGTTTTTT
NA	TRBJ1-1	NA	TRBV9	CASSAYSPMVGTEAFF	TGTGCCAGCAGCGCCTATAGCCCCATGGTAGGTACTGAAGCTTTCTTT
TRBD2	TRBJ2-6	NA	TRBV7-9	CASSLGASGRTGANVLTF	TGTGCCAGCAGCTTAGGCGCTAGCGGGAGAACCGGGGCCAACGTCCTGACTTTC